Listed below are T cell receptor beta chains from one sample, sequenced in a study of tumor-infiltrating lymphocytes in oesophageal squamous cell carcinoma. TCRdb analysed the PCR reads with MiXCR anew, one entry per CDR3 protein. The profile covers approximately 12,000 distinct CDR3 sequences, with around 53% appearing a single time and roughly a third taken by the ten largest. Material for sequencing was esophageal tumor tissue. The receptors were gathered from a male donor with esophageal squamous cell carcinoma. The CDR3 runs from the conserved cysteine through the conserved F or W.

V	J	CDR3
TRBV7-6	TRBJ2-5	CASSPPGGTYNEQYF
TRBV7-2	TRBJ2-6	CASSLAVGFGANVLTF
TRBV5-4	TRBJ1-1	CASSSPNEAFF
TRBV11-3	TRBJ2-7	CASRSRFSPYEQYF
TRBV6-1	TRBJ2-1	CASSGGTGRSYNEQFF
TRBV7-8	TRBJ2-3	CASSPSGDTQYF
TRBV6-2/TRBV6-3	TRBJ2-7	CASSKGVSYEQYF
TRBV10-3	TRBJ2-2	CAISLGLAGVKGELFF
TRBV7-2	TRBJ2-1	CASSPGRVGTLRLEQFF
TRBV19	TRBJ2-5	CASSTSRFQETQYF
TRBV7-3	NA	CASSREYQETQYF
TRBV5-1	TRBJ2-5	CASSWGGLGETQYF
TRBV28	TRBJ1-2	CASSLGWHGGRGYTF
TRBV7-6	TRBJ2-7	CATQVSGEQYF
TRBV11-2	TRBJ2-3	CASRYSDTQYF
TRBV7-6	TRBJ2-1	CASSLGLARYNEQFF
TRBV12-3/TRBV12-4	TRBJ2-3	CASTSTDTQYF
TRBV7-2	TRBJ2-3	CASSWTGTSGRGGTDTQYF
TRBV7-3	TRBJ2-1	CASSFSASGGQFF
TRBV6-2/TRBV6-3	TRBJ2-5	CASSYSSEASGPQETQYF
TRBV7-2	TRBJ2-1	CASSLVQDSYNEQFF
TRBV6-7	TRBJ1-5	CASSYAPDTSQPQHF
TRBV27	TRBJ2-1	CASTPGWAGEGSYNEQFF
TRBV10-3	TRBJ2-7	CAISESPSGLHEQYF
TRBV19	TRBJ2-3	CATLLAGTDTQYF
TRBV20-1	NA	CSSPLLYEQYF